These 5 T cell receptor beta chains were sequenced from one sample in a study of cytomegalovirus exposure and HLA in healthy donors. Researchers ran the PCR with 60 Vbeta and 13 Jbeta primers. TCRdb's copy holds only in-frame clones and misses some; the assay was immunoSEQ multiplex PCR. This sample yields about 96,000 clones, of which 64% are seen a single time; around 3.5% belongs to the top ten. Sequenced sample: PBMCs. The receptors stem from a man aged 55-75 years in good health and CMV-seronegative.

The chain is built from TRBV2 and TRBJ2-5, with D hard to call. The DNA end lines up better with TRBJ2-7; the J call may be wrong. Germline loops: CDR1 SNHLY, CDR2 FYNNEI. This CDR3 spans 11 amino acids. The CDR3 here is CASSVSYEQYF. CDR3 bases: TGTGCCAGCAGTGTAAGCTACGAGCAGTACTTC.

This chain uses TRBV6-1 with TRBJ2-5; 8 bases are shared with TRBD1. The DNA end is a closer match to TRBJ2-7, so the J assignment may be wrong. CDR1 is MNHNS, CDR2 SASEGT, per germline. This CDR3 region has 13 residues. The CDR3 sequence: CASRTGQLYEQYF. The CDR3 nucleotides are TGTGCCAGCCGGACAGGGCAGCTCTACGAGCAGTACTTC.

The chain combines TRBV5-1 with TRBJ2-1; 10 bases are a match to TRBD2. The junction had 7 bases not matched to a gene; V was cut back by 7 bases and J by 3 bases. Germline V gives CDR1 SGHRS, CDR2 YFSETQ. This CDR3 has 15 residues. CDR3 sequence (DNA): TGCGCCAGCGGAGATAGCGGGGGGAACTACAATGAGCAGTTCTTC. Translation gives CASGDSGGNYNEQFF.

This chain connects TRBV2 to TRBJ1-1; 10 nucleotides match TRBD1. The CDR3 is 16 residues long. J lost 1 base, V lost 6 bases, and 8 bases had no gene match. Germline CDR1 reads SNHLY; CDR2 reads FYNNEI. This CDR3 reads CASRGRDRGKNTEAFF. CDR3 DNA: TGTGCCAGCAGGGGGCGGGACAGGGGCAAGAACACTGAAGCTTTCTTT.

CDR3 loop: CASSIGSGWGEQYF. In nucleotides, the CDR3 is TGTGCCAGTAGTATAGGTAGCGGGTGGGGCGAGCAGTACTTC. The chain combines TRBV19 with TRBJ2-5; 7 positions agree with TRBD2. The assigned J gene may be wrong: the sequence end matches TRBJ2-7 better. The CDR3 runs to 14 residues. The germline CDR1 and CDR2 sequences are LNHDA and SQIVND (reference sequence).